These T cell receptor beta chains were read from a single sample in a study of identical twins. A single record per CDR3 protein comes from TCRdb applying MiXCR to the 5' RACE reads. The sample lists under 900,000 distinct CDR3 sequences, over 9% occurring once. The same sample was also studied in work on yellow fever vaccine responses in identical twins.

The sequencing sample was made of PBMCs. Receptor source: a young woman in good health. CDR3s include the opening cysteine and the closing phenylalanine or tryptophan. A D gene is named only where the DNA matches it firmly. Expanded clones get a size class; other rows say once, few or many, or leave the size out.

CDR3aa,CDR3nt,j_gene,v_gene,abundance,d_gene
CASSLSWTEIYEQYF,TGTGCCAGCAGCTTGTCGTGGACAGAGATCTACGAGCAGTACTTC,TRBJ2-7,TRBV5-5,few,.
CASSYSQLAARETQYF,TGTGCCAGCAGTTACTCACAGCTAGCGGCGAGGGAGACCCAGTACTTC,TRBJ2-5,TRBV6-5,.,TRBD2
CASSSRASGYLSYNEQFF,TGTGCCAGCAGCTCCAGGGCTAGCGGTTATCTCTCCTACAATGAGCAGTTCTTC,TRBJ2-1,TRBV6-1,.,TRBD2
CASSIAGGWRETQYF,TGTGCCAGCAGCATAGCGGGAGGGTGGCGGGAGACCCAGTACTTC,TRBJ2-5,TRBV7-8,few,TRBD2
CASSQELAGSFTGELFF,TGTGCCAGCAGCCAAGAACTAGCGGGGTCCTTCACCGGGGAGCTGTTTTTT,TRBJ2-2,TRBV3-1,few,TRBD2
CASRIAGYGYTF,TGTGCCAGCAGGATCGCGGGCTATGGCTACACCTTC,TRBJ1-2,TRBV12-3/TRBV12-4,few,.
CASSKDGVVQYF,TGTGCCAGCAGCAAGGACGGGGTTGTCCAGTACTTC,TRBJ2-5,TRBV28,.,.
CASSQTDMNTEAFF,TGTGCCAGCTCACAGACAGACATGAACACTGAAGCTTTCTTT,TRBJ1-1,TRBV18,many,.
CASSLGRGGSDTQYF,TGTGCCAGCAGCTTAGGCAGGGGCGGCTCAGATACGCAGTATTTT,TRBJ2-3,TRBV7-9,.,.
CASSLGSPIDTQYF,TGCGCCAGCAGCTTGGGAAGCCCGATAGATACGCAGTATTTT,TRBJ2-3,TRBV5-1,few,.
CASSLDRASVYEQYF,TGTGCCAGCAGCTTAGATCGGGCTAGCGTATACGAGCAGTACTTC,TRBJ2-7,TRBV11-2,.,.
CASKGQAYEQYF,TGTGCCAGCAAAGGACAGGCCTACGAGCAGTACTTC,TRBJ2-7,TRBV2,.,TRBD1
CASSFRFSSYEQYF,TGTGCCAGCAGTTTTAGGTTCTCCTCCTACGAGCAGTACTTC,TRBJ2-7,TRBV12-3/TRBV12-4,few,.
CATSATLQLTQYF,TGTGCCACCAGTGCGACACTTCAGCTCACGCAGTATTTT,TRBJ2-3,TRBV24-1,.,.
CASSLGPAGNSYEQYF,TGTGCCAGCAGCTTAGGGCCCGCAGGGAATTCCTACGAGCAGTACTTC,TRBJ2-7,TRBV13,few,.
CASSEQGADTGELFF,TGTGCCAGCAGTGAGCAGGGGGCAGACACCGGGGAGCTGTTTTTT,TRBJ2-2,TRBV2,few,TRBD1
CSAIWGTSRNNEQFF,TGCAGTGCCATTTGGGGGACTAGCCGGAACAATGAGCAGTTCTTC,TRBJ2-1,TRBV20-1,few,TRBD2
CASSPTGTSASYNEQFF,TGTGCCAGCAGTCCGACCGGGACTAGCGCCTCCTACAATGAGCAGTTCTTC,TRBJ2-1,TRBV6-1,few,TRBD2
CSASGTENTGELFF,TGCAGTGCCTCCGGGACAGAGAACACCGGGGAGCTGTTTTTT,TRBJ2-2,TRBV20-1,.,TRBD1
CSVVSVYEQYF,TGCAGCGTCGTCAGCGTCTACGAGCAGTACTTC,TRBJ2-7,TRBV29-1,.,.
CSARDTARVADTQYF,TGCAGTGCTAGAGATACGGCCAGGGTCGCAGATACGCAGTATTTT,TRBJ2-3,TRBV20-1,few,.
CASSPSWAGVLQETQYF,TGTGCCAGCAGCCCAAGTTGGGCAGGGGTCCTACAAGAGACCCAGTACTTC,TRBJ2-5,TRBV14,.,.
CASSYPMGTENTEAFF,TGTGCCAGCAGTTACCCCATGGGGACAGAGAACACTGAAGCTTTCTTT,TRBJ1-1,TRBV6-5,few,TRBD1
CASSKQGGGNQPQHF,TGTGCCAGCAGCAAACAGGGTGGGGGCAATCAGCCCCAGCATTTT,TRBJ1-5,TRBV6-1,.,.
CSVSPGTADGYTF,TGCAGCGTTAGTCCCGGGACAGCAGATGGCTACACCTTC,TRBJ1-2,TRBV29-1,.,TRBD1
CASRGPSGINIQYF,TGTGCCAGCAGGGGACCTAGCGGAATAAACATTCAGTACTTC,TRBJ2-4,TRBV12-3/TRBV12-4,.,TRBD2
CASSLGSDYGYTF,TGTGCCAGCAGCTTAGGGTCAGACTATGGCTACACCTTC,TRBJ1-2,TRBV11-2,few,.
CASSRTQYEQYF,TGTGCCAGCAGCCGTACCCAATACGAGCAGTACTTC,TRBJ2-7,TRBV7-9,.,.
CASSRDRVAEQYF,TGTGCCAGCTCACGGGACAGGGTAGCCGAGCAGTACTTC,TRBJ2-7,TRBV18,few,TRBD1
CASSYVGSLQETQYF,TGTGCCAGCAGTTACGTCGGAAGCCTACAAGAGACCCAGTACTTC,TRBJ2-5,TRBV6-2/TRBV6-3,few,.
CATSDYWSGTGELFF,TGTGCCACCAGTGATTATTGGAGCGGGACCGGGGAGCTGTTTTTT,TRBJ2-2,TRBV24-1,.,.
CASSPNTGTSGSYEQYF,TGTGCCAGCAGTCCTAACACCGGGACTAGCGGGAGTTACGAGCAGTACTTC,TRBJ2-7,TRBV12-3/TRBV12-4,.,TRBD2
CSVDGRGGVAGADTQYF,TGCAGCGTTGACGGTAGAGGGGGAGTAGCGGGAGCAGATACGCAGTATTTT,TRBJ2-3,TRBV29-1,few,TRBD2
CSARGQGAAGYTF,TGCAGTGCTAGAGGTCAGGGGGCCGCGGGCTACACCTTC,TRBJ1-2,TRBV20-1,.,TRBD1
CASSIRAGGYQETQYF,TGTGCCAGCAGTATCAGAGCGGGAGGGTACCAAGAGACCCAGTACTTC,TRBJ2-5,TRBV12-3/TRBV12-4,many,TRBD2
CASSQSSGTGDQETQYF,TGCGCCAGCAGCCAATCCTCCGGGACAGGGGACCAAGAGACCCAGTACTTC,TRBJ2-5,TRBV5-1,few,TRBD1
CAISVGGNQETQYF,TGTGCCATCAGTGTGGGCGGGAACCAAGAGACCCAGTACTTC,TRBJ2-5,TRBV10-3,many,.
CASSPGGSHSYNEQFF,TGCGCCAGCAGCCCGGGCGGGAGCCACTCCTACAATGAGCAGTTCTTC,TRBJ2-1,TRBV5-1,few,TRBD2
CASSSYRGSTDTQYF,TGTGCCAGCAGTTCGTACAGGGGGAGCACAGATACGCAGTATTTT,TRBJ2-3,TRBV28,.,TRBD1
CASSLDAYEQYF,TGTGCCAGCAGCTTGGATGCGTACGAGCAGTACTTC,TRBJ2-7,TRBV7-9,many,.
CASSRFGTSGNLDTQYF,TGTGCCAGCAGCCGATTCGGGACTAGCGGGAACTTGGATACGCAGTATTTT,TRBJ2-3,TRBV5-5,.,TRBD2
CASSSETKNIQYF,TGTGCCAGCAGCTCAGAAACCAAAAACATTCAGTACTTC,TRBJ2-4,TRBV7-9,many,.
CASAPQGEVTGELFF,TGTGCCAGCGCCCCACAGGGAGAGGTCACCGGGGAGCTGTTTTTT,TRBJ2-2,TRBV4-2,.,.
CASSFEGFGGTGELFF,TGTGCCAGCAGTTTCGAGGGGTTTGGAGGCACCGGGGAGCTGTTTTTT,TRBJ2-2,TRBV27,.,.
CSARDAFRTAQETQYF,TGCAGTGCTAGAGACGCCTTCCGGACAGCACAAGAGACCCAGTACTTC,TRBJ2-5,TRBV20-1,.,.